These T cell receptor beta chains were read from a single sample in a study of T cells after yellow fever vaccination. TCRdb reprocessed the 5' RACE reads with MiXCR, giving one entry per CDR3 protein. The repertoire includes some 96,000 distinct CDR3 sequences, almost 9% of them detected once, and 16% sits in the top ten. The sample in question was CD8+ T cells not binding an NS4B(214-222) dextramer, sorted from PBMCs, obtained less than 18 days after the first yellow fever vaccination. The source is a man aged 18 to 30 who received the YFV17D yellow fever vaccine. The CDR3 runs from the conserved cysteine through the conserved F or W. D genes are given only for firm matches. Clone size is not always given. Where it is, it says once, few, many or a class for expanded clones.

V: TRBV3-1; size: NA; D: NA; J: TRBJ2-3; CDR3: CASRQSEGPPALSTDTQYF; DNA: TGTGCCAGCAGGCAATCGGAGGGGCCGCCCGCCTTAAGCACAGATACGCAGTATTTT
V: TRBV6-2/TRBV6-3; size: NA; D: NA; J: TRBJ1-1; CDR3: CASTLLGARATEAFF; DNA: TGTGCCAGCACTTTACTCGGGGCGCGGGCCACTGAAGCTTTCTTT
V: TRBV12-5; size: few; D: NA; J: TRBJ2-7; CDR3: CASGLTYREIGNYEQYF; DNA: TGTGCTAGTGGTTTGACCTACAGGGAAATTGGGAACTACGAGCAGTACTTC
V: TRBV7-9; size: NA; D: NA; J: TRBJ2-5; CDR3: CASSLPPDRRQTQYF; DNA: TGTGCCAGCAGCCTACCTCCGGACAGAAGGCAGACCCAGTACTTC
V: TRBV7-9; size: few; D: TRBD2; J: TRBJ2-4; CDR3: CASSPTSGARVQYF; DNA: TGTGCCAGCAGCCCGACTAGCGGGGCCCGGGTTCAGTACTTC
V: TRBV7-2; size: few; D: NA; J: TRBJ2-5; CDR3: CASSPADSLQETQYF; DNA: TGTGCCAGCAGCCCCGCGGACAGTCTCCAAGAGACCCAGTACTTC
V: TRBV4-3; size: many; D: NA; J: TRBJ2-5; CDR3: CASSQGWGQETQYF; DNA: TGCGCCAGCAGCCAAGGCTGGGGGCAAGAGACCCAGTACTTC
V: TRBV27; size: NA; D: NA; J: TRBJ2-7; CDR3: CASSLSALYEQYF; DNA: TGTGCCAGCAGTTTATCGGCCCTCTACGAGCAGTACTTC
V: TRBV24-1; size: many; D: TRBD2; J: TRBJ2-2; CDR3: CATSDRDYPSNTGELFF; DNA: TGTGCCACCAGTGATCGGGACTACCCGTCGAACACCGGGGAGCTGTTTTTT
V: TRBV4-3; size: few; D: NA; J: TRBJ2-7; CDR3: CASSQEGVKSSYEQYF; DNA: TGCGCCAGCAGCCAAGAGGGGGTGAAGAGCTCCTACGAGCAGTACTTC
V: TRBV4-3; size: few; D: TRBD1; J: TRBJ1-1; CDR3: CASSPTTQSGGGMAFF; DNA: TGCGCCAGCAGCCCTACTACCCAATCAGGGGGAGGAATGGCTTTCTTT
V: TRBV20-1; size: few; D: NA; J: TRBJ1-1; CDR3: CSARTGVGTEAFF; DNA: TGCAGTGCCCGAACGGGGGTAGGCACTGAAGCTTTCTTT
V: TRBV4-1; size: few; D: NA; J: TRBJ2-7; CDR3: CASSQDPPGPIAYEQYF; DNA: TGCGCCAGCAGCCAAGATCCCCCAGGGCCCATTGCCTACGAGCAGTACTTC
V: TRBV3-1; size: few; D: TRBD2; J: TRBJ2-2; CDR3: CASSPGWRESLSNTGELFF; DNA: TGTGCCAGCAGCCCGGGGTGGCGGGAGTCCCTATCGAACACCGGGGAGCTGTTTTTT
V: TRBV3-1; size: NA; D: TRBD1; J: TRBJ1-4; CDR3: CASSQDRSNEKLFF; DNA: TGTGCCAGCAGCCAGGACAGGTCTAATGAAAAACTGTTTTTT
V: TRBV10-3; size: few; D: NA; J: TRBJ2-2; CDR3: CATKGESLGTGELFF; DNA: TGTGCCACCAAAGGGGAGTCTCTCGGTACCGGGGAGCTGTTTTTT
V: TRBV4-2; size: many; D: TRBD2; J: TRBJ2-5; CDR3: CASSHIQGLAEQETQYF; DNA: TGTGCCAGCAGCCATATACAGGGACTAGCGGAGCAAGAGACCCAGTACTTC
V: TRBV12-3/TRBV12-4; size: many; D: NA; J: TRBJ2-7; CDR3: CASSPVGDEQYF; DNA: TGTGCCAGCAGTCCAGTGGGGGACGAGCAGTACTTC
V: TRBV12-3/TRBV12-4; size: few; D: NA; J: TRBJ2-2; CDR3: CASSLEISDPGELFF; DNA: TGTGCCAGCAGTTTAGAAATTAGCGATCCCGGGGAGCTGTTTTTT
V: TRBV6-5; size: few; D: NA; J: TRBJ2-1; CDR3: CASSYLSERDNEQFF; DNA: TGTGCCAGCAGTTATCTTAGCGAGCGGGACAATGAGCAGTTCTTC
V: TRBV12-3/TRBV12-4; size: few; D: NA; J: TRBJ2-7; CDR3: CASSFGLGDYEQYF; DNA: TGTGCCAGCAGTTTCGGACTGGGGGACTACGAGCAGTACTTC
V: TRBV20-1; size: few; D: NA; J: TRBJ1-4; CDR3: CSARSLASPYRWEKLFF; DNA: TGCAGTGCTAGAAGTCTGGCGAGCCCCTATCGTTGGGAAAAACTGTTTTTT
V: TRBV7-2; size: NA; D: NA; J: TRBJ2-3; CDR3: CASSLQGRSTDTQYF; DNA: TGTGCCAGCAGCTTACAGGGGAGGAGCACAGATACGCAGTATTTT
V: TRBV5-5; size: few; D: TRBD1; J: TRBJ1-1; CDR3: CASSRGGGWTEAFF; DNA: TGTGCCAGCAGCAGAGGGGGCGGTTGGACTGAAGCTTTCTTT
V: TRBV4-3; size: many; D: NA; J: TRBJ1-4; CDR3: CASSRARGGEKLFF; DNA: TGCGCCAGCAGCCGAGCACGTGGGGGGGAAAAACTGTTTTTT
V: TRBV29-1; size: many; D: TRBD1; J: TRBJ2-5; CDR3: CSVHRGLEETQYF; DNA: TGCAGCGTTCACAGGGGGCTCGAAGAGACCCAGTACTTC
V: TRBV25-1; size: NA; D: NA; J: TRBJ2-5; CDR3: CASSDLNQETQYF; DNA: TGTGCCAGCAGTGACCTGAACCAAGAGACCCAGTACTTC
V: TRBV6-1; size: few; D: NA; J: TRBJ2-2; CDR3: CASTQGGTGELFF; DNA: TGTGCCAGCACTCAGGGCGGGACCGGGGAGCTGTTTTTT
V: TRBV7-2; size: few; D: NA; J: TRBJ2-1; CDR3: CASSLMGGPGPYNEQFF; DNA: TGTGCCAGCAGCTTAATGGGTGGTCCAGGGCCCTACAATGAGCAGTTCTTC
V: TRBV5-1; size: few; D: NA; J: TRBJ1-2; CDR3: CASSFGGFYGYTF; DNA: TGCGCCAGCAGCTTCGGGGGATTCTATGGCTACACCTTC
V: TRBV7-8; size: NA; D: NA; J: TRBJ1-2; CDR3: CASTIHGARRKYGYTF; DNA: TGTGCCAGCACTATACATGGGGCGAGGCGGAAGTATGGCTACACCTTC
V: TRBV20-1; size: NA; D: NA; J: TRBJ2-1; CDR3: CSAHRGGAYNEQFF; DNA: TGCAGTGCGCACAGGGGGGGAGCCTACAATGAGCAGTTCTTC
V: TRBV15; size: few; D: TRBD1; J: TRBJ2-5; CDR3: CATSRENDRVEETQYF; DNA: TGTGCCACCAGCAGAGAGAACGACAGGGTGGAAGAGACCCAGTACTTC
V: TRBV7-7; size: few; D: NA; J: TRBJ1-4; CDR3: CASSRNQGEKLFF; DNA: TGTGCTAGCAGCAGGAACCAGGGGGAAAAACTGTTTTTT
V: TRBV11-2; size: few; D: TRBD2; J: TRBJ2-1; CDR3: CASSLGLAGRLDNEQFF; DNA: TGTGCCAGCAGCTTAGGACTAGCGGGTCGACTGGACAATGAGCAGTTCTTC
V: TRBV12-5; size: few; D: NA; J: TRBJ2-7; CDR3: CASGLGVSYEQYF; DNA: TGTGCTAGTGGTTTAGGGGTCTCCTACGAGCAGTACTTC
V: TRBV20-1; size: NA; D: TRBD2; J: TRBJ2-3; CDR3: CSAPSSGKSTDTQYF; DNA: TGCAGTGCTCCCTCCAGCGGGAAGAGCACAGATACGCAGTATTTT
V: TRBV7-2; size: NA; D: NA; J: TRBJ2-3; CDR3: CASSLDRSSTDTQYF; DNA: TGTGCCAGCAGCTTAGACAGATCTAGCACAGATACGCAGTATTTT
V: TRBV2; size: few; D: NA; J: TRBJ2-1; CDR3: CASSIGSRNNEQFF; DNA: TGTGCCAGCAGCATAGGAAGCCGAAACAATGAGCAGTTCTTC
V: TRBV12-3/TRBV12-4; size: few; D: NA; J: TRBJ1-1; CDR3: CASSFSQGQNTEAFF; DNA: TGTGCCAGCAGTTTCAGTCAGGGGCAAAACACTGAAGCTTTCTTT
V: TRBV20-1; size: few; D: TRBD2; J: TRBJ2-3; CDR3: CSAGGSGGLPDTQYF; DNA: TGCAGTGCCGGGGGGAGCGGGGGGTTACCAGATACGCAGTATTTT
V: TRBV7-2; size: many; D: NA; J: TRBJ2-1; CDR3: CASSLFGQRSTNEQFF; DNA: TGTGCCAGCAGCTTATTCGGACAGCGATCTACGAATGAGCAGTTCTTC
V: TRBV6-5; size: NA; D: NA; J: TRBJ1-1; CDR3: CASSWGPDTNTEAFF; DNA: TGTGCCAGCAGTTGGGGCCCGGACACCAACACTGAAGCTTTCTTT
V: TRBV29-1; size: many; D: TRBD2; J: TRBJ2-3; CDR3: CSVEEWTSGGRATDTQYF; DNA: TGCAGCGTTGAAGAATGGACTAGCGGGGGCCGGGCGACAGATACGCAGTATTTT
V: TRBV15; size: few; D: NA; J: TRBJ2-3; CDR3: CATSRRLTDTQYF; DNA: TGTGCCACCAGCCGTAGACTCACAGATACGCAGTATTTT
V: TRBV20-1; size: few; D: NA; J: TRBJ2-1; CDR3: CSARDRGKYLSYNEQFF; DNA: TGCAGTGCTAGAGATCGTGGAAAGTATCTCAGCTACAATGAGCAGTTCTTC
V: TRBV9; size: few; D: NA; J: TRBJ1-2; CDR3: CASTGGIYGYTF; DNA: TGTGCCAGCACCGGGGGAATTTATGGCTACACCTTC
V: TRBV27; size: NA; D: NA; J: TRBJ2-2; CDR3: CASSWSGNTGELFF; DNA: TGTGCCAGCAGTTGGTCGGGGAACACCGGGGAGCTGTTTTTT